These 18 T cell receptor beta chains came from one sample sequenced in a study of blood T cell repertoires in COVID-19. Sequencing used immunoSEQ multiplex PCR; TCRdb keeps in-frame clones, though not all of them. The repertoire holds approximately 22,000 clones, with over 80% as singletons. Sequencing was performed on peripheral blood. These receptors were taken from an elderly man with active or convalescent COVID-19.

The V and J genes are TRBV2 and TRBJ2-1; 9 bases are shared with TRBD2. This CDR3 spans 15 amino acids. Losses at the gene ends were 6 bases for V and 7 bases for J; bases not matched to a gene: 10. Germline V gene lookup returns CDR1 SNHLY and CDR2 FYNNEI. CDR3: CASRGRLAGVNEQFF. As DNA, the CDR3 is TGTGCCAGCAGAGGGAGGTTAGCGGGAGTTAATGAGCAGTTCTTC.

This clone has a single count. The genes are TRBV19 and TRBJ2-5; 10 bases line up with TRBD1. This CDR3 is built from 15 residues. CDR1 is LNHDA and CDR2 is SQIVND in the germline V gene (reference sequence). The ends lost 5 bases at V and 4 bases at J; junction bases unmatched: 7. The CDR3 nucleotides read TGTGCCAGTAGTCCTAAGGACAGGGGGTTAGAGACCCAGTACTTC. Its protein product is CASSPKDRGLETQYF.

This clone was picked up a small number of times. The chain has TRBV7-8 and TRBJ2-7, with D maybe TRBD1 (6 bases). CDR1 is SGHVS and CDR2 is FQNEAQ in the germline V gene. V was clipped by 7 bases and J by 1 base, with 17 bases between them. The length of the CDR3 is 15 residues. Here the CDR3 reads CASTPRTETSYEQYF. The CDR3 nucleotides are TGTGCCAGCACCCCCCGGACAGAGACTTCCTACGAGCAGTACTTC.

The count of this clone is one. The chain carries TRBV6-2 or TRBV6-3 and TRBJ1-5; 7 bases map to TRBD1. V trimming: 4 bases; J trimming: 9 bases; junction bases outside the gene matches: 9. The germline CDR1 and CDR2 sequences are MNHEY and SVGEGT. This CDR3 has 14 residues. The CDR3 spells CASSSAGQYRPQHF. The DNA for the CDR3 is TGTGCCAGCAGTTCTGCGGGACAGTACCGGCCCCAGCATTTT.

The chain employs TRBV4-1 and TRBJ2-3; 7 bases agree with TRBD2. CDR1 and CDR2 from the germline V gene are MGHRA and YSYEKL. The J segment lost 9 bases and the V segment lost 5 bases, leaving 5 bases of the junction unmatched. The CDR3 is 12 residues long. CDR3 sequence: CASSSSGWTQYF. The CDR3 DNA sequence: TGCGCCAGCAGCAGTAGCGGGTGGACGCAGTATTTT.

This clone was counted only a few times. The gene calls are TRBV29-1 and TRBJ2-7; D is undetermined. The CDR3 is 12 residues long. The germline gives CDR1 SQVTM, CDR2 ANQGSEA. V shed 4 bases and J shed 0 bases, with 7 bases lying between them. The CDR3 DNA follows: TGCAGCGTTGGTCAGTTCTCCTACGAGCAGTACTTC. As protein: CSVGQFSYEQYF.

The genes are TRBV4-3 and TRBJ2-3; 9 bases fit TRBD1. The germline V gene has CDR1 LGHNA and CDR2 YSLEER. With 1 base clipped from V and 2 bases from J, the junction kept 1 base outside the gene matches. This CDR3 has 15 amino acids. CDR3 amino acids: CASSQGDRDTDTQYF. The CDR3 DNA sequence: TGCGCCAGCAGCCAAGGGGACAGGGACACAGATACGCAGTATTTT.

The CDR3 here is CASSFRQGAVREKLFF. CDR3 coding DNA: TGTGCCAGCAGTTTCCGGCAGGGGGCGGTTCGGGAAAAACTGTTTTTT. The chain has TRBV27 and TRBJ1-4; TRBD1 matches 8 bases. The length of the CDR3 is 16 residues. The junction had 11 bases not matched to a gene; V was cut back by 3 bases and J by 8 bases. Germline V gives CDR1 MNHEY, CDR2 SMNVEV (reference sequence).

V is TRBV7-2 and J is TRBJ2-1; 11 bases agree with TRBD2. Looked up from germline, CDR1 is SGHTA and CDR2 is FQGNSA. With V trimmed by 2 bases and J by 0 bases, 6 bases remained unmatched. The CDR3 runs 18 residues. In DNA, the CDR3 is TGTGCCAGCAGCTTAAGCGTTAGCGGGAGGGGCTCCTACAATGAGCAGTTCTTC. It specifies CASSLSVSGRGSYNEQFF.

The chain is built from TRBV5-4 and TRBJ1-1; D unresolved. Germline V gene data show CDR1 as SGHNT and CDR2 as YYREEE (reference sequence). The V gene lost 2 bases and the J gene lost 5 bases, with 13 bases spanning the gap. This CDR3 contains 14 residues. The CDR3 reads CASSLGAIGTEAFF. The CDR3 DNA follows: TGTGCCAGCAGCTTAGGAGCGATTGGGACTGAAGCTTTCTTT.

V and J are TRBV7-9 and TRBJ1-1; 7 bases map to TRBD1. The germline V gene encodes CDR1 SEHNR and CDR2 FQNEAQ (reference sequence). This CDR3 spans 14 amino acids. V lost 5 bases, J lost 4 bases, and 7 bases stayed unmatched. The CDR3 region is CASSRQGLGTEAFF. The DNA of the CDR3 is TGTGCCAGCAGCCGACAGGGACTGGGCACTGAAGCTTTCTTT.

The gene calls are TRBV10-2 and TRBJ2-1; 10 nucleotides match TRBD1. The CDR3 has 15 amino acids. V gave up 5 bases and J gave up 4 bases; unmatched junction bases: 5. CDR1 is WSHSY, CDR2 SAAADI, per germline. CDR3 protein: CASSPGQGTYNEQFF. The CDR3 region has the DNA TGCGCCAGCAGTCCGGGACAGGGGACTTACAATGAGCAGTTCTTC.

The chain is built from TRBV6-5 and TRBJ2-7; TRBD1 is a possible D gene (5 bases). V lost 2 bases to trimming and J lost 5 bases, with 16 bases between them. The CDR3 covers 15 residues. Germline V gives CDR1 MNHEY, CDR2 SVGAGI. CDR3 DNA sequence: TGTGCCAGCAGTTACCGGCTTCAGGGCCCACACGAGCAGTACTTC. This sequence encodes CASSYRLQGPHEQYF.

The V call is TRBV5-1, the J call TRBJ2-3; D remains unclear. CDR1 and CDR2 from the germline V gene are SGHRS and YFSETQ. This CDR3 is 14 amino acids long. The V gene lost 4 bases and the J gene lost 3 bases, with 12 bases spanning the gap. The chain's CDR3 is CASSKDTITDTQYF. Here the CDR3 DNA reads TGCGCCAGCAGCAAGGATACTATTACAGATACGCAGTATTTT.

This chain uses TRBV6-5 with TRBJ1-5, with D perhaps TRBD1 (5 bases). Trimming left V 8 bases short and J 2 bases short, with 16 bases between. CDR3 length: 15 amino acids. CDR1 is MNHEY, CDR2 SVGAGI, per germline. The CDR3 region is CASAEGRIGNQPQHF. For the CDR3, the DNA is TGTGCCAGCGCTGAGGGGAGGATCGGCAATCAGCCCCAGCATTTT.

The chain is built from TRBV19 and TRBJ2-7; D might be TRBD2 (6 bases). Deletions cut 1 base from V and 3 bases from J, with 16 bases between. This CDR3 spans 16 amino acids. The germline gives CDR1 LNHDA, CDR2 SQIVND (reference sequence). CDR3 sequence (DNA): TGTGCCAGTAGTATAGGGGGCCCCCGGGGGAGCTACGAGCAGTACTTC. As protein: CASSIGGPRGSYEQYF.

CDR3 protein: CASSPGRRTGELFF. In nucleotides, the CDR3 is TGTGCCAGCAGCCCCGGGAGACGCACCGGGGAGCTGTTTTTT. The rearrangement links TRBV5-6 to TRBJ2-2; D perhaps matches TRBD2 (6 bases). The CDR3 loop spans 14 amino acids. V was pared by 4 bases and J by 4 bases, with 11 bases between. Germline lookup yields CDR1 SGHDT and CDR2 YYEEEE.

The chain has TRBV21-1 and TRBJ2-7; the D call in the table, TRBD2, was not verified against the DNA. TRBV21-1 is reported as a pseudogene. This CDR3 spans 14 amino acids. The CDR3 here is CASTKGRAYDEQYF. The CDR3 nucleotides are TGTGCCAGCACCAAAGGGCGGGCGTATGACGAGCAGTACTTC.